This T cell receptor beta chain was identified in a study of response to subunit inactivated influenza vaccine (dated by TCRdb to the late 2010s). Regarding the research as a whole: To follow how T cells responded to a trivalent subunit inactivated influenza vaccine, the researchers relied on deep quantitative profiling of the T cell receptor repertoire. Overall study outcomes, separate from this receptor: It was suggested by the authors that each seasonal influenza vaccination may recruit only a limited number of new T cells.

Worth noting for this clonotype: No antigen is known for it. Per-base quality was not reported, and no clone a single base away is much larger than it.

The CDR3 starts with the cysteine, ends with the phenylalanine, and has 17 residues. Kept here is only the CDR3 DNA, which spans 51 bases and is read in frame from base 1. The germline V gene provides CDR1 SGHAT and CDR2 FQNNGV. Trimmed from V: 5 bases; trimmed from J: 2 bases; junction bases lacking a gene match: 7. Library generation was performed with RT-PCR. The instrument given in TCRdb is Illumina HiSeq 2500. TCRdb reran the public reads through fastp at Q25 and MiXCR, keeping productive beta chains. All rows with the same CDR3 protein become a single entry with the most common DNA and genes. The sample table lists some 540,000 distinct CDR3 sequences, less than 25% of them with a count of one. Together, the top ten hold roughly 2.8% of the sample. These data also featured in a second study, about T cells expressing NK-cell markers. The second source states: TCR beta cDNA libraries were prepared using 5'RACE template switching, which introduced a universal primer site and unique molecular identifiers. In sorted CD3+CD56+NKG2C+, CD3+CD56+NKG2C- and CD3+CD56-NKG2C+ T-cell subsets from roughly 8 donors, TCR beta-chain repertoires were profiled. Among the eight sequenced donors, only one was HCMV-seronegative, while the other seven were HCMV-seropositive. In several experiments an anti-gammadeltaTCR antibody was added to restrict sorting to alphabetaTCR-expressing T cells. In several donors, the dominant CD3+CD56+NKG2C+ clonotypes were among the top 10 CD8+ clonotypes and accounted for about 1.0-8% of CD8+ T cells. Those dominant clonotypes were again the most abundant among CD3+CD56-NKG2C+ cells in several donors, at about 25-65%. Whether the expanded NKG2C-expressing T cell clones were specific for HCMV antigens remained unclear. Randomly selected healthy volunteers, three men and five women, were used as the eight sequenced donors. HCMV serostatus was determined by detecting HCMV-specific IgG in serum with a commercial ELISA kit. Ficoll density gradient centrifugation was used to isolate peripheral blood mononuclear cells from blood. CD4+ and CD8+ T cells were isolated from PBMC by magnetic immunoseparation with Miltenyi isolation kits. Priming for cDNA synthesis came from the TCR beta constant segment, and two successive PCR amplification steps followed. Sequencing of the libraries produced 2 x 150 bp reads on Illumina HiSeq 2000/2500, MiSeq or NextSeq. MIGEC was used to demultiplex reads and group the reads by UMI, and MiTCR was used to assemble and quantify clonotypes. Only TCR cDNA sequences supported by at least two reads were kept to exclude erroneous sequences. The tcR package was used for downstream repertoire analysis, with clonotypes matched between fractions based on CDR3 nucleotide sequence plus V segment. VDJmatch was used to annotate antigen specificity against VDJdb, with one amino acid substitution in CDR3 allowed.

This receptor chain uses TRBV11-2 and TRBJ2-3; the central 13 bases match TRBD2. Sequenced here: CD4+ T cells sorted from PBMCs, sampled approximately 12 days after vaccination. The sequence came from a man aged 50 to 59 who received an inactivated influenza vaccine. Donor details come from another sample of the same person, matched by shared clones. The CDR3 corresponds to CASSIRLAGGPTDTQYF. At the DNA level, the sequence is TGTGCCAGCAGCATTAGACTAGCGGGGGGACCCACAGATACGCAGTATTTT.